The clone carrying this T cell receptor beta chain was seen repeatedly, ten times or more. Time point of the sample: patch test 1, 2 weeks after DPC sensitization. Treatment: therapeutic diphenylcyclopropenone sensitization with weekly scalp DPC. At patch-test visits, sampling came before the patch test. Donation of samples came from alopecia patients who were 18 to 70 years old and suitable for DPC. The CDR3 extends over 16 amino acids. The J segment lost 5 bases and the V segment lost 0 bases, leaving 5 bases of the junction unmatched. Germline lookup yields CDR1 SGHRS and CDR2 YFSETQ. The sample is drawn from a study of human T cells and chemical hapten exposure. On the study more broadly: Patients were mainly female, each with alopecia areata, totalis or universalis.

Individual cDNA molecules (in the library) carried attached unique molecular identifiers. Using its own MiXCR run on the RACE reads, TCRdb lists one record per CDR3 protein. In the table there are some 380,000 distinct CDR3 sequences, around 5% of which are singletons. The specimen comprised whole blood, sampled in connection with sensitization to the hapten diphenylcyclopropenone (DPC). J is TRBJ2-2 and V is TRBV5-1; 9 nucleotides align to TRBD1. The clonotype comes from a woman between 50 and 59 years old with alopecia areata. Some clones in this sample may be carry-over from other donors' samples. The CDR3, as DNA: TGCGCCAGCAGCTTGGCCTACAGGGGGCGAACCGGGGAGCTGTTTTTT. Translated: CASSLAYRGRTGELFF.